Listed here are 14 T cell receptor beta chains from one sample, sequenced in a study of blood T cell repertoires in COVID-19 (dated by TCRdb to 2020 to 2021). Library method: the immunoSEQ multiplex PCR assay. What TCRdb holds here is the immuneACCESS table cut down to in-frame rearrangements. Part of the clones is not present; checked against another copy, under half of the missing clones reflect an unresolved V gene, and the others are unexplained. The table for this sample lists about 240,000 clones; about nine tenths of them were counted only once. The top ten clonotypes cover roughly 7.8% of the sample. Sequencing input: peripheral blood. These receptors all come from a man aged 55 to 70 who had recovered from COVID-19.

This clone was seen a handful of times. The genes are TRBV2 and TRBJ1-2, with 7 bases identical to TRBD1. The V gene's germline CDR1 is SNHLY and CDR2 FYNNEI. V dropped 6 bases and J dropped 5; count of bases not matched to a gene: 12. CDR3 size: 15 residues. CDR3 in amino acids: CASSPPRNRGYGYTF. The CDR3 DNA reads TGTGCCAGCAGCCCGCCCAGGAACAGGGGTTATGGCTACACCTTC.

The genes are TRBV5-1 and TRBJ1-1; D remains ambiguous. Trimming left V 1 base short and J 1 base short, with 11 bases between. The CDR3 totals 15 residues. Germline V gene lookup returns CDR1 SGHRS and CDR2 YFSETQ. Here the CDR3 DNA reads TGCGCCAGCAGCTTGTCGGTACGAAGGAACACTGAAGCTTTCTTT. Its protein is CASSLSVRRNTEAFF.

This clone was seen once. The V gene is TRBV19, the J gene TRBJ2-1; TRBD2 matches at 8 bases. J gave up 0 bases and V 4 bases, and 8 bases lay outside the gene matches. The length of the CDR3 is 17 residues. Germline lookup yields CDR1 LNHDA and CDR2 SQIVND (reference sequence). CDR3 loop: CASSRSSGQTSYNEQFF. Written as DNA, the CDR3 is TGTGCCAGTAGTAGATCTAGCGGGCAAACCTCCTACAATGAGCAGTTCTTC.

This chain connects TRBV5-1 to TRBJ1-6; TRBD1 is a possible D gene (6 bases). Deletions cut 4 bases from V and 9 bases from J, with 17 bases between. The CDR3 extends over 15 amino acids. Germline values: CDR1 SGHRS, CDR2 YFSETQ. CDR3 amino acids: CASSPLDSGGSPLHF. CDR3 nucleotides: TGCGCCAGCAGCCCGTTGGACAGCGGTGGTTCACCCCTCCACTTT. The full variable domain, with the rest looked up from reference TRBV5-1 and TRBJ1-6, is KAGVTQTPRYLIKTRGQQVTLSCSPISGHRSVSWYQQTPGQGLQFLFEYFSETQRNKGNFPGRFSGRQFSNSRSEMNVSTLELGDSALYLCASSPLDSGGSPLHFGNGTRLTVT.

This chain links TRBV5-4 with TRBJ2-4; 15 nucleotides agree with TRBD2. Germline V gene data show CDR1 as SGHNT and CDR2 as YYREEE (reference sequence). With 5 bases clipped from V and 8 bases from J, the junction kept 8 bases outside the gene matches. The CDR3 is 16 residues long. CDR3 nucleotides: TGTGCCAGCAGAACCTGGACTAGCGGGGGGGTGGACATTCAGTACTTC. It encodes CASRTWTSGGVDIQYF.

This chain links TRBV2 with TRBJ2-7; 8 bases align to TRBD1. CDR3 length equals 14 residues. The V gene's germline CDR1 is SNHLY and CDR2 FYNNEI. The V and J ends lost 7 bases and 1 base, in that order; junction bases with no gene match: 6. The CDR3 here is CASNRQGISYEQYF. CDR3 in DNA: TGTGCCAGCAATAGACAGGGGATTTCCTACGAGCAGTACTTC.

V is TRBV30 and J is TRBJ1-1; perhaps TRBD1 as D (5 bases). The CDR3 spans 15 residues. The V gene's germline CDR1 is GTSNPN and CDR2 SVGIG (reference sequence). Trimming pared 0 bases from V and 3 bases from J, leaving 14 bases between. DNA of the CDR3: TGTGCCTGGAGTGTGTGGGGCTGGGTCGACACTGAAGCTTTCTTT. It is translated as CAWSVWGWVDTEAFF.

This clone occurred a few times. The J gene is TRBJ2-7, the V gene TRBV5-1, with D unresolved. The germline V and J ends were trimmed by 2 bases and 2 bases, with 11 bases remaining between them. Per the germline V gene, CDR1 is SGHRS and CDR2 is YFSETQ. The CDR3 runs 14 residues. The CDR3 coding sequence is TGCGCCAGCAGCTTACAGAGCCCGACCTACGAGCAGTACTTC. This gives the protein CASSLQSPTYEQYF.

The J gene is TRBJ1-1, the V gene TRBV7-8, with TRBD1 identical over 8 bases. With V trimmed by 3 bases and J by 1 base, 1 base remained unmatched. This CDR3 region has 14 residues. Germline values: CDR1 SGHVS, CDR2 FQNEAQ. CDR3 amino acids: CASSLQGANTEAFF. The DNA for the CDR3 is TGTGCCAGCAGCTTGCAGGGGGCGAACACTGAAGCTTTCTTT.

This rearrangement joins TRBV9 to TRBJ1-1; D perhaps matches TRBD1 (5 bases). Germline CDR1 and CDR2: SGDLS and YYNGEE. The V gene lost 4 bases and the J gene lost 1 base, with 11 bases spanning the gap. The CDR3 is made up of 14 amino acids. CDR3 bases: TGTGCCAGCAGCCCGGGACTGCAGAACACTGAAGCTTTCTTT. Translated: CASSPGLQNTEAFF.

The chain combines TRBV5-4 with TRBJ2-7; the D gene is possibly TRBD1 (7 bases). CDR1 is SGHNT and CDR2 is YYREEE in the germline V gene (reference sequence). V lost 4 bases, J lost 2 bases, and 13 bases lay in between. The CDR3 has 14 amino acids. Written as DNA, the CDR3 is TGTGCCAGCAGCGGCCAGGGGGGTACCTACGAGCAGTACTTC. Its protein is CASSGQGGTYEQYF.

This chain links TRBV4-1 with TRBJ1-2; 10 positions match TRBD1. The V gene's germline CDR1 is MGHRA and CDR2 YSYEKL. V shed 2 bases and J 3 bases; nucleotides not matched to a gene: 9. The CDR3 consists of 17 residues. CDR3 DNA: TGCGCCAGCAGCCAAACCGGGACAGGGGACTCTGACTATGGCTACACCTTC. This translates into CASSQTGTGDSDYGYTF.

This rearrangement joins TRBV12-5 to TRBJ2-7; TRBD1 matches 9 bases. Germline CDR1 and CDR2: LGHNT and FRNRAP. The V and J ends lost 6 bases and 4 bases, in that order; junction bases with no gene match: 7. This CDR3 comprises 14 residues. CDR3 DNA: TGTGCTAGTGGCCGGGGGACAGGGCCATACGAGCAGTACTTC. It codes for CASGRGTGPYEQYF.

The chain is built from TRBV6-1 and TRBJ2-1, with 12 bases identical to TRBD2. J was trimmed by 9 bases and V by 4 bases; bases with no gene match: 10. CDR1 MNHNS and CDR2 SASEGT come from the germline V gene. The CDR3 sequence is 16 residues long. CDR3 region: CASSVYLAGGPIEQFF. The CDR3 DNA follows: TGTGCCAGCAGTGTTTATCTAGCGGGGGGGCCTATTGAGCAGTTCTTC.